The source of this T cell receptor (beta chain) is a study of vaccination and CD4 T cells after COVID-19. At the level of the study: Following dose two, a median around 70 days (range 14 to 241) passed before post-vaccine samples were taken. The cells were exposed to overlapping spike peptides originating from SARS-CoV-2, HCoV-NL63, HCoV-OC43 and HCoV-229E for stimulation.

The Oncomine TCR Beta short-read assay sequenced DNA from cultured CD4+ T cells. TCRdb independently ran MiXCR on the PCR reads; one entry per CDR3 protein. The table has about 5,500 distinct CDR3 sequences, 60% to 80% seen once. Treatment noted: approximately 11-day PBMC culture with coronavirus spike peptide pools or control peptides (ViraFEST assay). Germline trimming cut 5 bases from V and 0 bases from J; bases unmatched to any gene: 4. Per germline, CDR1 MDHEN and CDR2 SYDVKM. CDR3 size: 16 residues. This clonotype has more than one count but fewer than ten. The target antigen is unknown. This sequence was found in a human donor who had recovered from COVID-19. This chain connects TRBV28 to TRBJ1-6; 7 positions match TRBD1. The sample was CD4+ T cells from blood, cultured in vitro. This CDR3 is CASSTGVGSYNSPLHF. The CDR3 region has the DNA TGTGCCAGCAGTACAGGGGTGGGCTCCTATAATTCACCCCTCCACTTT.